The T cell receptor (beta chain) described here comes from a study of Graves' ophthalmopathy and Graves' hyperthyroidism. Study-wide results and limits: Ophthalmopathy versus stable hyperthyroidism: 13-signature model gave 87.88% sensitivity, around 81% specificity. Among thyroid clonotypes expanded above 0.001 frequency, most also appeared in blood.

Amplification targeted the TCR beta CDR3 regions, with RNA transcripts as the source material. First-round RT-PCR employed HTBI primers, with a second-round multiplex PCR after it. TCRdb re-called the multiplex PCR reads through MiXCR, storing one row per CDR3 protein. Among roughly 500,000 distinct CDR3 sequences listed, 13% to 15% were seen once. Unmatched junction bases numbered 2, after V lost 6 bases and J lost 1 base. This CDR3 spans 13 amino acids. Germline lookup yields CDR1 LNHNV and CDR2 YYDKDF (reference sequence). There are many counts of this clonotype. What it recognizes is unknown. The sequenced material came from blood. The clonotype originates from a woman in her 30s with Graves' ophthalmopathy. V is TRBV15 and J is TRBJ1-1; TRBD1 aligns across 7 bases. DNA for the CDR3: TGTGCCACCAGGACAGGGACGAACACTGAAGCTTTCTTT. It specifies CATRTGTNTEAFF.